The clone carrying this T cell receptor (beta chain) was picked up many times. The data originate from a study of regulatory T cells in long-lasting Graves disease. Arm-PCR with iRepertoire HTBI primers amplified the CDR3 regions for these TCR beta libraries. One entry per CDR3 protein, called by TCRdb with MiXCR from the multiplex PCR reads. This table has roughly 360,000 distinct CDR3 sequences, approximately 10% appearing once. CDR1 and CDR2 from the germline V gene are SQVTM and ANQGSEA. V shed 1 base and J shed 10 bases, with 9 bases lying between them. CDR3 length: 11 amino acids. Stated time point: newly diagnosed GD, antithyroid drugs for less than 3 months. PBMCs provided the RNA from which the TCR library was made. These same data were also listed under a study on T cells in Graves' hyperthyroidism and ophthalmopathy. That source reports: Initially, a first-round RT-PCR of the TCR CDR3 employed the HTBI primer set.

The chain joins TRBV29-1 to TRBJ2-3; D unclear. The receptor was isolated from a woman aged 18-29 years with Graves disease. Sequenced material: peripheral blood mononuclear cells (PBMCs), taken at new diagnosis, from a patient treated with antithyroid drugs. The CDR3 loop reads CSVEVWMSQYF. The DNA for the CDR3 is TGCAGCGTTGAAGTATGGATGTCGCAGTATTTT.